The source of this TCR beta chain is a study of blood T cell repertoires in COVID-19. Repertoires were generated with immunoSEQ multiplex PCR, while TCRdb's copy carries only in-frame clones and drops some. The sample holds hundreds of thousands of clones, around nine tenths seen once. CDR3 size: 14 residues. V shed 5 bases, J shed 3 bases, and the junction held 3 bases outside the gene matches. Germline V gives CDR1 MNHEY, CDR2 SMNVEV (reference sequence). This clonotype originated in a woman in her twenties or thirties with COVID-19, enrolled during active disease. Material for sequencing was peripheral blood. V gene TRBV27 combines with J gene TRBJ2-7; TRBD1 agrees at 11 bases. CDR3 DNA sequence: TGTGCCAGCAGTCCGGGGACAGGGGGCTACGAGCAGTACTTC. It specifies CASSPGTGGYEQYF.